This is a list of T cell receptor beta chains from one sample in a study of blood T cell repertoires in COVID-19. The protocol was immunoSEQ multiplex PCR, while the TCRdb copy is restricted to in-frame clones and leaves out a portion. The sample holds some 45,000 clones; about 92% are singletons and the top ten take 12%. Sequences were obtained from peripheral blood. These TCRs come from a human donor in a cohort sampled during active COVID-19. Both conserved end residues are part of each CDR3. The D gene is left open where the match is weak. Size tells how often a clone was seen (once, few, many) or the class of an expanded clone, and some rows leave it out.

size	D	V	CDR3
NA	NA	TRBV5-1	CASSLGRAGEKLFF
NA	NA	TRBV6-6	CASSSESGNTIYF
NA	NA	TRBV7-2	CASRAHTGGELFF
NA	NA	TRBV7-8	CASSLAGSGVAGEQFF
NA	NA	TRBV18	CASSPSLTLANTGELFF
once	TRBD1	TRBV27	CASSSTQGGGRDTQYF
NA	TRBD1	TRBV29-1	CSGGLTGAAEAFF
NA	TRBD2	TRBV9	CASSEAGERGTDTQYF
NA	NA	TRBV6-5	CASSYARDNQPQHF
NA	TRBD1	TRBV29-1	CTVGQKYNEQFF
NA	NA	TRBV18	CASSPSKGPYEQYF
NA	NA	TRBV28	CASTPGGWLTEAFF
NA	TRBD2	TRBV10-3	CAIPAGAGSGEQFF
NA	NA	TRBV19	CASRDSGRPQETQYF
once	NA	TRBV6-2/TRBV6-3	CASSYSPFYEQYF
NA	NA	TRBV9	CASRQLHQGAFF
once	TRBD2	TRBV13	CASSLGLAAQETQYF
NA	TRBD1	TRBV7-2	CASRGQGGTGELFF
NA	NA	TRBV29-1	CSVEPLGGNYGYTF
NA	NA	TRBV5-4	CASSHQGYTEAFF
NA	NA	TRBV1	CTSSQEPHRHTDTQYF
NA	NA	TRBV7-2	CASSLSLNRAPEAFF
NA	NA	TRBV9	CASSVAGASEAFF
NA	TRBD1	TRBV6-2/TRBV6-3	CASSGDRGRFQPQHF
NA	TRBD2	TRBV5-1	CASSLEASGRRPYEQYF
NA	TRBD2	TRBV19	CASRTTSGPTDTQYF
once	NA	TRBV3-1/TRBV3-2	CASSHRDRSSYNSPLHF
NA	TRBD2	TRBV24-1	CATSALSGSGTYEQYF
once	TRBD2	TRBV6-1	CASSERSLAGDNEQFF
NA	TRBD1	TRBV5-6	CASSFTGGSQPQHF
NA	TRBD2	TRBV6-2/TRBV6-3	CASSYAGTSIDTQYF
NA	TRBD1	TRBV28	CASTLVQGSINQPQHF
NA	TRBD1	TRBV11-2	CATQREQGAYNEQFF
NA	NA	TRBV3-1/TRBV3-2	CASSPTPGSSNTGELFF
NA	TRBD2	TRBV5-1	CASSSTSGEGTQYF
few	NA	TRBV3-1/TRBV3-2	CASSHRERAGELFF
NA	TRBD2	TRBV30	CAWGKWAGVSEQYF
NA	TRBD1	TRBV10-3	CATKGQPTGELFF
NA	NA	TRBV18	CASSPRGGGETQYF
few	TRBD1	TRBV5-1	CASSPQQVTGVDGYTF
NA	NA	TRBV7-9	CASSDPGGRSYEQYF